This TCR beta chain was profiled in a study of graft-versus-host responses after intestinal transplantation. Background on the study: Recipients were all induced with anti-thymocyte globulin, then given tacrolimus and steroids for around three years.

With regard to this clone: The antigen is undetermined.

The table came from immunoSEQ multiplex PCR; TCRdb's copy has only in-frame clones and leaves some out. Among 77,000 or so clones listed, roughly 90% were seen once. Germline-derived CDR1 and CDR2 are LGHNT and FRNRAP. The CDR3 is 15 amino acids. V dropped 5 bases and J dropped 2 bases, with 14 bases sitting between them. Study-wide results and caveats: High graft-versus-host to host-versus-graft clonal ratios were seen in allografts of patients with graft-donor T cell macrochimerism.

V usage is TRBV12-5 and J usage is TRBJ2-3; D might be TRBD1 (6 bases). The input for sequencing was PBMCs, taken 98 days after intestinal transplantation. The clonotype was recovered from a human patient who received an intestinal transplant, so some T cells may come from the graft donor. In nucleotides, the CDR3 is TGTGCTAGTGGTACGACAGGTGATCTCACAGATACGCAGTATTTT. Its translation is CASGTTGDLTDTQYF.